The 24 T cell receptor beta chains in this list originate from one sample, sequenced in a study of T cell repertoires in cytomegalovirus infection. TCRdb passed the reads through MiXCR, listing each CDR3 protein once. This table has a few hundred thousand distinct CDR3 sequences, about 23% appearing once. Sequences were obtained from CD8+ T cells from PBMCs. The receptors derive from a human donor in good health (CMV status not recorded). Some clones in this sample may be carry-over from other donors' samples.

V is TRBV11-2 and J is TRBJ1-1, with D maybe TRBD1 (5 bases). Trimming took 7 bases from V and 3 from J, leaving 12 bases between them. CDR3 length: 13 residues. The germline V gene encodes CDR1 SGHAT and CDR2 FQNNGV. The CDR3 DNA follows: TGTGCCAGCACCCATTGGGGCGACACTGAAGCTTTCTTT. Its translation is CASTHWGDTEAFF.

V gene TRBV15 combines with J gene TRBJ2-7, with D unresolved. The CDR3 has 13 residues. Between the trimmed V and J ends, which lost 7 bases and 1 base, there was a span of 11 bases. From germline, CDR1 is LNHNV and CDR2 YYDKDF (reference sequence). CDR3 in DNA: TGTGCCACCAACCCCGGTGGGTCCTACGAGCAGTACTTC. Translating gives CATNPGGSYEQYF.

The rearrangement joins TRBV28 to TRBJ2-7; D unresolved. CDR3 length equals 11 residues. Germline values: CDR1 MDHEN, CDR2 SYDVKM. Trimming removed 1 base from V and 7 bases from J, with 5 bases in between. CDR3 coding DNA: TGTGCCAGCAGTTTATTAACGGAGCAGTACTTC. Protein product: CASSLLTEQYF.

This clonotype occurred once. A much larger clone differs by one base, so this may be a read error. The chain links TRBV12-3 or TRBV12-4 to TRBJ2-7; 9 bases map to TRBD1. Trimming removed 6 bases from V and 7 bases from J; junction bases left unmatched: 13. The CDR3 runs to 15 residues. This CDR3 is CASRLYDRGGGEQYF. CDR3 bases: TGTGCCAGCAGGTTATATGACAGGGGGGGTGGAGAGCAGTACTTC.

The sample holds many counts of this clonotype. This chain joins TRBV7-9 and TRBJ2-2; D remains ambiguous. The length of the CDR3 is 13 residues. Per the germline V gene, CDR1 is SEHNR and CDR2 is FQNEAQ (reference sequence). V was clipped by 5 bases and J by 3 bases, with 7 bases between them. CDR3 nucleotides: TGTGCCAGCAGCGATCAAGACACCGGGGAGCTGTTTTTT. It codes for CASSDQDTGELFF.

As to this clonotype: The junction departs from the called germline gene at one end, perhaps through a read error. The CDR3: CASSRRTPTDEKFF. The DNA of the CDR3 is TGTGCCAGCAGTCGAAGGACACCGACGGATGAGAAGTTCTTC. This chain connects TRBV2 to TRBJ2-1, with a tentative D call TRBD1 (5 bases). The CDR3 sequence is 14 residues long. Looked up from germline, CDR1 is SNHLY and CDR2 is FYNNEI.

The chain's CDR3 is CASKGTTNTGELFF. The CDR3 DNA follows: TGTGCCAGCAAGGGGACCACCAACACCGGGGAGCTGTTTTTT. V is TRBV6-2 or TRBV6-3 and J is TRBJ2-2, with D tentatively TRBD1 or TRBD2 (5 bases each). Between the trimmed V and J ends, which lost 7 bases and 2 bases, there was a span of 11 bases. This CDR3 contains 14 residues. Germline values: CDR1 MNHEY, CDR2 SVGEGT.

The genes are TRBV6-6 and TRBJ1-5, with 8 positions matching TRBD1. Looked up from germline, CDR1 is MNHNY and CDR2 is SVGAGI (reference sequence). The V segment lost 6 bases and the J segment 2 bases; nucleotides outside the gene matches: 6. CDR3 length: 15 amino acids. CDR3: CASRTPGGGNQPQHF. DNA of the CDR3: TGTGCCAGCAGAACCCCAGGGGGCGGCAATCAGCCCCAGCATTTT.

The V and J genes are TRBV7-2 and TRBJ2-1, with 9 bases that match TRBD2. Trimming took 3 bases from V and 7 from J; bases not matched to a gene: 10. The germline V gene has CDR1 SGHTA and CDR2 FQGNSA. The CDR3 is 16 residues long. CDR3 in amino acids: CASSFLAGGPKNEQFF. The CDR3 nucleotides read TGTGCCAGCAGCTTCCTCGCGGGGGGGCCTAAGAATGAGCAGTTCTTC.

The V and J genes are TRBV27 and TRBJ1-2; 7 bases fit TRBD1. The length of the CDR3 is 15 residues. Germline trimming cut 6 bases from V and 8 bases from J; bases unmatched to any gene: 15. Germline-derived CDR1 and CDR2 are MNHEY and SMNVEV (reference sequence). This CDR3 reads CASRPLTGFSNGYTF. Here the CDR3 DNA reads TGTGCCAGCAGACCCTTGACAGGGTTTAGCAACGGCTACACCTTC.

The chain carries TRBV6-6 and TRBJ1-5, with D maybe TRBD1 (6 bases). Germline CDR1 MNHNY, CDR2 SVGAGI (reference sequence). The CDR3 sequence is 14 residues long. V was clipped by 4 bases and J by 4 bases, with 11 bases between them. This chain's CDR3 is CASSSDRPNQPQHF. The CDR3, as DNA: TGTGCCAGCAGTTCTGACAGGCCAAATCAGCCCCAGCATTTT.

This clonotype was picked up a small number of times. CDR3 nucleotide sequence: TGTGCCAGCAGAGTCCCGGGACAGGGGACTGTTGTGAATGAGCAGTTCTTC. Amino acids: CASRVPGQGTVVNEQFF. V and J are TRBV2 and TRBJ2-1; 10 bases fit TRBD1. V lost 6 bases to trimming and J lost 7 bases; unmatched junction nucleotides: 15. Germline V gene sequence: CDR1 SNHLY, CDR2 FYNNEI. The CDR3 is 17 residues long.

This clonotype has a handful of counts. This CDR3 is CASSLAGVGQPQHF. CDR3 nucleotide sequence: TGTGCCAGCAGTTTAGCAGGGGTTGGGCAGCCCCAGCATTTT. This sequence joins TRBV27 and TRBJ1-5, with D possibly being TRBD1 (6 bases). The CDR3 covers 14 residues. Germline-derived CDR1 and CDR2 are MNHEY and SMNVEV (reference sequence). Trimming took off 2 bases at V and 7 bases at J, with 12 bases between the two ends.

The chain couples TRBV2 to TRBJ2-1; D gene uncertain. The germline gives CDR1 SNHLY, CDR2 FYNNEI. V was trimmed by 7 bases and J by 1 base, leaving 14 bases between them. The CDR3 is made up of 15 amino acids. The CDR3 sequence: CASTLSNPSYNEQFF. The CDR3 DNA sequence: TGTGCCAGCACCCTCTCAAACCCATCCTACAATGAGCAGTTCTTC.

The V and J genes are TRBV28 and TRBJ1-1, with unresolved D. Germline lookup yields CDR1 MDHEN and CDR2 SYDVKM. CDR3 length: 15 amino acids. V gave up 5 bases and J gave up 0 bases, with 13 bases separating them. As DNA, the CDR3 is TGTGCCAGCAGTCCCCACCTGGAGATGAACACTGAAGCTTTCTTT. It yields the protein CASSPHLEMNTEAFF.

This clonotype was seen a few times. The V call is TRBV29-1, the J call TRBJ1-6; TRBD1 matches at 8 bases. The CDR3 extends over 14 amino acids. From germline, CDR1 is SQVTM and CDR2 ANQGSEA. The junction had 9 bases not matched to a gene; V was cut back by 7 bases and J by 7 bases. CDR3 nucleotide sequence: TGCAGCGCCTCGACAGGGGAGCGGAATTCACCCCTCCACTTT. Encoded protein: CSASTGERNSPLHF.

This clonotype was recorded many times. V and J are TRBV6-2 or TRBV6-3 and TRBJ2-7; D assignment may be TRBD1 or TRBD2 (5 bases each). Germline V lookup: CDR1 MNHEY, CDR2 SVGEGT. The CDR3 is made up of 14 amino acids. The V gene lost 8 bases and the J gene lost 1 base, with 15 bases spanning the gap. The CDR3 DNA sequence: TGTGCCAGCGTCGGGACGGCTGAGTCCTACGAGCAGTACTTC. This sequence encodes CASVGTAESYEQYF.

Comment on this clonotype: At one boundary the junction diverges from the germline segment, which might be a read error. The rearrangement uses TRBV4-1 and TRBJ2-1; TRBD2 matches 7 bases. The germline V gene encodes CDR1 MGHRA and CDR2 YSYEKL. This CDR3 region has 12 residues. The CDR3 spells CASRQVAGEQFF. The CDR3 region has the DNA TGCGCCAGCCGCCAAGTAGCGGGTGAGCAGTTCTTC.

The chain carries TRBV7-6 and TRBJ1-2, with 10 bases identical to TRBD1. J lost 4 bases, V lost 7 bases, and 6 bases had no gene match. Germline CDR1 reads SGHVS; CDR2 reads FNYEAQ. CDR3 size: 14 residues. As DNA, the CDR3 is TGTGCCAGCACCTGGACAGGGGGGGTCTATGGCTACACCTTC. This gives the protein CASTWTGGVYGYTF. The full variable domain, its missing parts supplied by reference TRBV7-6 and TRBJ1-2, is GAGVSQSPRYKVTKRGQDVALRCDPISGHVSLYWYRQALGQGPEFLTYFNYEAQQDKSGLPNDRFSAERPEGSISTLTIQRTEQRDSAMYRCASTWTGGVYGYTFGSGTRLTVV.

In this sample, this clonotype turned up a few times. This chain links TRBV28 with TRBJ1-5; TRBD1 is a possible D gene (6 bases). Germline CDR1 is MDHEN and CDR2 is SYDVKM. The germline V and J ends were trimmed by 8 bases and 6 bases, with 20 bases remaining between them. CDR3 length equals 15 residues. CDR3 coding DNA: TGTGCCAGCTCTAACCCAGGGGCGCCGGGTCAGCCCCAGCATTTT. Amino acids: CASSNPGAPGQPQHF.

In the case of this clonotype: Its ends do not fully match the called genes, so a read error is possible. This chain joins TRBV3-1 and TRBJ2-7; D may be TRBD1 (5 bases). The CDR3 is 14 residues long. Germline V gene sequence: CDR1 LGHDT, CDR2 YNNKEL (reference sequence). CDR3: CASSQVPGSYERYF. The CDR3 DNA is TGTGCCAGCAGCCAAGTTCCAGGGTCCTACGAGCGGTACTTC.

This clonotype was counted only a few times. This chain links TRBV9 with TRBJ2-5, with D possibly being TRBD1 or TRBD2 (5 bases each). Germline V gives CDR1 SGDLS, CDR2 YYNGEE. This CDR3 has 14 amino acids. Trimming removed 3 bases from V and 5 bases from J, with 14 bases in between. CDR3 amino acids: CASSGRDPTETQYF. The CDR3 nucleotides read TGTGCCAGCAGCGGCCGGGACCCGACGGAGACCCAGTACTTC.

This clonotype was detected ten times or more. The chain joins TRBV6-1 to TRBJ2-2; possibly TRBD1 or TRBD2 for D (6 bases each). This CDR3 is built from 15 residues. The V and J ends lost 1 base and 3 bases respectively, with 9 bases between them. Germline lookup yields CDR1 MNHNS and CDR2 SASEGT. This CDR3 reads CASSEVGGHTGELFF. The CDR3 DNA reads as TGTGCCAGCAGTGAAGTTGGGGGGCACACCGGGGAGCTGTTTTTT.

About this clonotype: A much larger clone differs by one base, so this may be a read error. The CDR3 nucleotides are TGTGCCAGCAGCCCCACAGGGCTCTCGCACTACGAGCAGTACTTC. Amino acid sequence: CASSPTGLSHYEQYF. The gene calls are TRBV7-4 and TRBJ2-7; D is perhaps TRBD1 (6 bases). Trimming cost V 5 bases and J 3 bases, with 17 bases left between them. CDR1 is SGHVT and CDR2 is SQSDAQ in the germline V gene. The CDR3 loop spans 15 amino acids.